This TCR beta chain was captured in a study of blood T cells in healthy people across ages. Background on the study: With template switching, about one barcoded beta molecule was captured per two T cells. Study-level points and caveats: Whereas aged donors had fewer naive CD4+ cells, long-lived donors had more of them and higher diversity. Since the PBMCs were unsorted, naive and antigen-experienced cells could not be conclusively compared.

Next came a second PCR, run for about 6 to 12 cycles, which used a sample-barcoded 5' primer along with a J-beta primer mix. All samples gave at least 2.5 million CDR3-containing paired-end reads. TCRdb re-analysed the 5' RACE reads in MiXCR, keeping a single row per CDR3 protein. The sample records roughly 2 million distinct CDR3 sequences, around half being singletons. Only a few counts were recorded for this clonotype. What it recognizes is unknown. This CDR3 is 13 amino acids long. The V end was cut by 6 bases, the J end by 0 bases, with 7 bases between. The material sequenced was blood. The chain uses TRBV12-3 or TRBV12-4 and TRBJ2-3; no definite D call. This receptor was taken from a woman aged 40 to 50 in good health. CDR3 bases: TGTGCCAGCAGAACGGTGAGCACAGATACGCAGTATTTT. This codes for CASRTVSTDTQYF.